This TCR beta chain was sequenced during a study of human T cells and chemical hapten exposure (dated by TCRdb to the early 2020s). In the study overall: For sensitization, 2% DPC in acetone was applied to an approximately 2 cm by approximately 2 cm area of upper inner arm skin. Peripheral blood TCR repertoire changes were tracked in vivo in alopecia patients during primary and secondary sensitization to the hapten diphenylcyclopropenone (DPC). Libraries were pooled for sequencing, and per-sample TCR yields varied mainly because of small differences in library volumes within the pool. Blood for TCR sequencing was provided by twenty-nine alopecia patients at one to four time points (pre-sensitization, 2, 6 and 24 weeks). The patient cohort, mostly female, included alopecia areata with under or over 50% scalp involvement, alopecia totalis and alopecia universalis. Patch testing on the upper back used Finn chambers containing 0.01% DPC, with scoring done after 6 days according to International Contact Dermatitis Research Group standards. Blood samples were taken from patients before sensitization (week 0) and at 2, 6 and about 24 weeks after DPC sensitization. Throughout the roughly 26-week study period, patients were also given weekly therapeutic DPC doses on the scalp.

Measured from the cysteine to the phenylalanine, the CDR3 is 18 residues long. Kept here is only the CDR3 DNA, which spans 54 bases and is read in frame from base 1. V gives up 3 bases and J gives up 3 bases, and the segment between their germline ends measures 23 bases. Sequences MDHEN (CDR1) and SYDVKM (CDR2) are obtained from the germline V gene. Library construction relied on RACE. Sequencing used a NextSeq 500. During library preparation, unique molecular identifiers were attached to individual cDNA molecules so that TCRs could be counted in a quantitative, reproducible way. For every blood RNA sample, sequencing covered both the TCR alpha and TCR beta chains. The study's own analysis went as follows. A median of roughly 99,000 TCRs per sample was observed, with a range of about 23,224 to 690,600. The Decombinator software suite was used to annotate V, J and CDR3 in the TCR reads. For the PS versus PT1 abundance plots, all samples were subsampled to the same number of TCRs (28,000). TCRs were defined as expanded if absent before sensitization and observed at least eight times at the 2-week time point. TCRdb cleaned the public reads at Q25 with fastp, built clones with MiXCR and kept in-frame beta chains. Identical CDR3 protein sequences are pooled into one entry, listed with their most common genes and DNA. In this record, the V and J calls reflect TCRdb's handling and not the investigators' own analysis. This sample has some 99,000 distinct CDR3 sequences in its table, and 9.2% of those were observed once. In total, the top ten clones hold around 3% of the sample.

Paper-wide results and their limitations: All patients had alopecia, a presumed autoimmune disease, so their immune response might differ from that of healthy individuals. Expanded TCRs formed significantly more large CDR3 similarity clusters than pre-sensitization or healthy control sets, consistent with antigen-driven responses. Repeated subsampling changed both the strength of the expansion versus patch-test correlation and the threshold at which that correlation became significant. DPC sensitization did not change how many TCRs were above 1 in 1000 frequency, and no evidence was found of alterations in global repertoire structure. Patch test score correlated positively with the number of PT1 expanded TCRs, reaching significance at thresholds 8, 16 and 32 but not at 4.

Of note for this clonotype: Its antigen has not been determined. Base qualities were left out, and no much larger clone turns up one base away.

The sample's time point label is to be understood as: patch test 2, 6 weeks after DPC sensitization. Taken with the paper, the label for treatment or condition translates to: therapeutic diphenylcyclopropenone sensitization with weekly scalp DPC. At every patch-test visit, the blood draw took place before the patch test was put on. Eligible patients were aged 18 to 70, diagnosed with alopecia, deemed suitable for DPC therapy, and excluded if pregnant. Unfractionated whole blood was collected in Tempus Blood RNA tubes, and total RNA was extracted from that blood. The sequence was collected from a woman aged 40 to 49 with alopecia areata. Some clones in this sample may be carry-over from other donors' samples. The material sequenced was whole blood, taken in connection with sensitization to the hapten diphenylcyclopropenone (DPC). This receptor chain uses TRBV28 and TRBJ2-5; TRBD2 might be the D gene, on 5 matching bases. The DNA is as follows: TGTGCCAGCAGTTTTAGCGCGGCAAGCTCCCTTCACGAAGAGACCCAGTACTTC. This codes for CASSFSAASSLHEETQYF.